This T cell receptor (beta chain) was obtained from a study of technical replicates of blood from several donors. This table comes from immunoSEQ multiplex PCR, and its TCRdb copy is limited to in-frame clones, with some not included. The sample records 65,000 to 70,000 clones, over 75% being singletons. The CDR3 is made up of 14 amino acids. V lost 1 base and J lost 4, with 9 bases in between. Germline V gene lookup returns CDR1 SGHTA and CDR2 FQGTGA. The V and J genes are TRBV7-3 and TRBJ2-3; D is possibly TRBD2 (6 bases). Sample: PBMCs. This sequence originates from a human donor in good health. Some clones in this sample may be carry-over from other donors' samples. The CDR3 is CASSLMGLSDTQYF. The CDR3, as DNA: TGTGCCAGCAGCTTAATGGGACTTTCAGATACGCAGTATTTT.